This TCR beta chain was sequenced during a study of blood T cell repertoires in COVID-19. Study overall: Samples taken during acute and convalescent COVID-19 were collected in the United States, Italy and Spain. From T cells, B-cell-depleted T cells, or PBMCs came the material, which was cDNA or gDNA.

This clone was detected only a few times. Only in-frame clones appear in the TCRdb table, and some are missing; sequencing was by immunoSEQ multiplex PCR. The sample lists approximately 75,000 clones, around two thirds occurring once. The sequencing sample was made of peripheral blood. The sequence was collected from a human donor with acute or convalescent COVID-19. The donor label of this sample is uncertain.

The CDR3, as DNA: TGCGCCAGCAGCCCGGACAGAGGGGCCGAAAAACTGTTTTTT. Translated, it gives CASSPDRGAEKLFF. This sequence joins TRBV5-1 and TRBJ1-4; maybe TRBD1 (6 bases). V gave up 4 bases and J gave up 8 bases, with 15 bases separating them. Germline V CDR1 and CDR2: SGHRS, YFSETQ. The CDR3 runs to 14 residues.